Here is one T cell receptor (beta chain) with its context. Cohort assignment relied on participant-reported clinical history. The source of the sample is a study of blood T cell repertoires in COVID-19. Looked up from germline, CDR1 is SGHAT and CDR2 is FQNNGV. V lost 5 bases to trimming and J lost 1 base; unmatched junction nucleotides: 4. The CDR3 extends over 14 amino acids. Sequencing was performed with immunoSEQ multiplex PCR; in TCRdb, only in-frame clones are kept and a portion is missing. The sample has 330,000 or so clones; 92% are singletons. What was sequenced was PBMCs or T cells enriched from blood (not recorded which). The V gene is TRBV11-2, the J gene TRBJ1-1, with 7 positions matching TRBD1. The TCR originated in a woman aged 30 to 39 who had recovered from COVID-19. CDR3 loop: CASSARQGNTEAFF. In DNA form, the CDR3 reads TGTGCCAGCAGCGCTAGACAGGGGAACACTGAAGCTTTCTTT.